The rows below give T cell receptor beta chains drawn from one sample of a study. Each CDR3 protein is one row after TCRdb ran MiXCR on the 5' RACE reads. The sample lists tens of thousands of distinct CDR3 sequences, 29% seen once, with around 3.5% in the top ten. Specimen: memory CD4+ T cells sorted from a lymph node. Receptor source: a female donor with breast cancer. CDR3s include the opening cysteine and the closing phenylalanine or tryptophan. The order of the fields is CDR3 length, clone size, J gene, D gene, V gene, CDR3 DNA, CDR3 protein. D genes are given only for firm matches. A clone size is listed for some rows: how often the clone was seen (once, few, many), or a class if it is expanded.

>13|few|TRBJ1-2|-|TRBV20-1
TGCAGTGCCGTAGACAGAGCTAACTATGGCTACACCTTC
CSAVDRANYGYTF
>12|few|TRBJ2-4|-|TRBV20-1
TGCAGTGCTAGGGCTCAAGGGGGTATTCAGTACTTC
CSARAQGGIQYF
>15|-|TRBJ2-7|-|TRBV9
TGTGCCAGCAGCGTAGGCCGGGACGCATACTACGAGCAGTACTTC
CASSVGRDAYYEQYF
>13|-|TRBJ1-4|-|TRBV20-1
TGCAGTGCACGGACGGGAGGGTATGAAAAACTGTTTTTT
CSARTGGYEKLFF
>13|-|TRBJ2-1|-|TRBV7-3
TGTGCCAGCAGCTCGACAGGCCACAATGAGCAGTTCTTC
CASSSTGHNEQFF
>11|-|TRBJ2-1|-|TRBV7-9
TGTGCCAGCAGCTACACTTATGAGCAGTTCTTC
CASSYTYEQFF
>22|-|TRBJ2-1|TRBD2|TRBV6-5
TGTGCCAGCAGTACCAGTCGGGTTTCAGGAGGACTAGCGGGAGGGCGGTACAATGAGCAGTTCTTC
CASSTSRVSGGLAGGRYNEQFF
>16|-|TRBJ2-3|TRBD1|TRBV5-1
TGCGCCAGCAGCTCTACCGGGACAGGGGCGACAGATACGCAGTATTTT
CASSSTGTGATDTQYF
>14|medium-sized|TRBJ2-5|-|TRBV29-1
TGCAGCGTTGCTAAAAATTCCGCAGTTGAGACCCAGTACTTC
CSVAKNSAVETQYF
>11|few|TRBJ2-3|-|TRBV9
TGTGCCAGCAGCGTAGATAGGGTTCAGTATTTT
CASSVDRVQYF
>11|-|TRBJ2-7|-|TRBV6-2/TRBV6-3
TGTGCCACCCAGGGAGGAGGCGAGCAGTACTTC
CATQGGGEQYF
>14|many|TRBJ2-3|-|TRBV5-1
TGCGCCAGCAGCAACGGCGGGGGCGCAGATACGCAGTATTTT
CASSNGGGADTQYF
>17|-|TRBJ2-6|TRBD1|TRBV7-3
TGTGCCAGCAGCTCGACAGGGGAATACACTGGGGCCAACGTCCTGACTTTC
CASSSTGEYTGANVLTF
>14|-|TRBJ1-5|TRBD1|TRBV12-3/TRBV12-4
TGTGCCAGCAGCGAAAACAGGGGATTTCAGCCCCAGCATTTT
CASSENRGFQPQHF
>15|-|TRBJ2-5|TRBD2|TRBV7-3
TGTGCCAGCAGCTTTGGTCTAGCGGGAGGAGAGACCCAGTACTTC
CASSFGLAGGETQYF
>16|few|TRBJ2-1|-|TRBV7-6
TGTGCCAGCAGCTTAAGGTCCAGGGCGGGCTACAATGAGCAGTTCTTC
CASSLRSRAGYNEQFF
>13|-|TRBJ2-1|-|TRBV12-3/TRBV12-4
TGTGCCAGCAGTTTGTCCATTCTACATGAGCAGTTCTTC
CASSLSILHEQFF
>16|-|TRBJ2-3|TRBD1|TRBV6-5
TGTGCCAGCAGTTACTTCTACACCGGGACAGGGGAAGCGCAGTATTTT
CASSYFYTGTGEAQYF
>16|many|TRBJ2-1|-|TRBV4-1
TGCGCCAGCAGCCAAATCGACATACTCTCCTACAATGAGCAGTTCTTC
CASSQIDILSYNEQFF
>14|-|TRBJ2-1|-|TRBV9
TGTGCCAGCAGCCGAACCGGGGGTCACAATGAGCAGTTCTTC
CASSRTGGHNEQFF
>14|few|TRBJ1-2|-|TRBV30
TGTGCCTGGAGTGTTAACTTACTGAGCTATGGCTACACCTTC
CAWSVNLLSYGYTF
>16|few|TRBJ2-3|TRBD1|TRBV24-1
TGTGCCACCAGTGACCCACGACAGGGCGTCACAGATACGCAGTATTTT
CATSDPRQGVTDTQYF
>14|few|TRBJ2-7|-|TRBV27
TGTGCCAGCAGTCCCGGGACAACACCCTACGAGCAGTACTTC
CASSPGTTPYEQYF
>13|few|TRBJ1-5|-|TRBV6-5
TGTGCCAGCAGAAGGGACAACAATCAGCCCCAGCATTTT
CASRRDNNQPQHF
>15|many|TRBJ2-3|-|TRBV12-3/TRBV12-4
TGTGCCAGCAGCACGCAGGGTCCATACACAGATACGCAGTATTTT
CASSTQGPYTDTQYF
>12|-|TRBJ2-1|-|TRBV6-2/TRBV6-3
TGTGCCAGCAGTTATCTTGAGGATGAGCAGTTCTTC
CASSYLEDEQFF
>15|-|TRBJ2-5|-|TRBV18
TGTGCCAGCTCACTCCGGGACGGTGCGAAAGAGACCCAGTACTTC
CASSLRDGAKETQYF
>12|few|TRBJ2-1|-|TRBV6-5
TGTGCCAGCATCGGAGAAGGCAATGAGCAGTTCTTC
CASIGEGNEQFF
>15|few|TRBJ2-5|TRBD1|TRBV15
TGTGCCACCAGCGATCCAGGGGGTGGGCAAGAGACCCAGTACTTC
CATSDPGGGQETQYF
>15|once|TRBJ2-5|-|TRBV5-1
TGCGCCAGCAGCTCAAGGGGACGGTCGGTGGAGACCCAGTACTTC
CASSSRGRSVETQYF
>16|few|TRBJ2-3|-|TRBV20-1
TGCAGTGCTCACCCACCGGGGGCTTATACCACAGATACGCAGTATTTT
CSAHPPGAYTTDTQYF
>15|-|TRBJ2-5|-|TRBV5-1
TGCGCCAGCAGCCCACCGGGACGGCAACAAGAGACCCAGTACTTC
CASSPPGRQQETQYF
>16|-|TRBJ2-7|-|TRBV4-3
TGCGCCAGCAGCCGGGGTCGTGACCACAGGCGCTACGAGCAGTACTTC
CASSRGRDHRRYEQYF
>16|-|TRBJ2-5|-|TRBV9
TGTGCCAGCAGCGTAGGTGTCAGGGAAGGCCGGGAGACCCAGTACTTC
CASSVGVREGRETQYF
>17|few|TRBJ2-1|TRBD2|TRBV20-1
TGCAGTGCTAGGTCTAGCGGGGGGGCCCAATCCTACAATGAGCAGTTCTTC
CSARSSGGAQSYNEQFF
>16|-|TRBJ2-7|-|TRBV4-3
TGCGCCAACAGCCAAGATCCCAGGGAAAGCTCCTACGAGCAGTACTTC
CANSQDPRESSYEQYF
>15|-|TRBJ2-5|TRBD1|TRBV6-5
TGTGCCAGCAGTCGTAAGCCGGGACAGGGGGCGACCCAGTACTTC
CASSRKPGQGATQYF
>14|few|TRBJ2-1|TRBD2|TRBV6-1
TGTGCCAGCAGTGAAGATCTAGCGGGAACTGAGCAGTTCTTC
CASSEDLAGTEQFF
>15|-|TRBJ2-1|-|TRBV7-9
TGTGCCAGCAGCTTCGCGACGGGAAGCTACAATGAGCAGTTCTTC
CASSFATGSYNEQFF
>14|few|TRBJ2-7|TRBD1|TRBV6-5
TGTGCCAGCAGTACCCAGACAGGGGCCCTCGAGCAGTACTTC
CASSTQTGALEQYF
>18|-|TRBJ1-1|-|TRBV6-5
TGTGCCAGCAGTTACTCGATACGGATCCGTGGGGTGAACACTGAAGCTTTCTTT
CASSYSIRIRGVNTEAFF
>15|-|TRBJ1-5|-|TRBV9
TGTGCCAGCAGCGATGGACGGGATAGCAATCAGCCCCAGCATTTT
CASSDGRDSNQPQHF
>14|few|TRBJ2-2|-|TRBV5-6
TGTGCCAGCAGCTGGGACACGGACACCGGGGAGCTGTTTTTT
CASSWDTDTGELFF
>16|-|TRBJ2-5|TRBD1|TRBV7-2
TGTGCCAGCAGCGTCTCCGGGACAGAGATACAAGAGACCCAGTACTTC
CASSVSGTEIQETQYF
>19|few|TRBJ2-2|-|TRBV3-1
TGTGCCAGCAGCCAAGAAGGTTTCTCGGAGACGGCGAACACCGGGGAGCTGTTTTTT
CASSQEGFSETANTGELFF
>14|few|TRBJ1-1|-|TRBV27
TGTGCCAGCAGTCCATGGACTGTTAACACTGAAGCTTTCTTT
CASSPWTVNTEAFF
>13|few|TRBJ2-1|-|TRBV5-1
TGCGCCAGCAGCTTGCTTCTAGAAGGTGAGCAGTTCTTC
CASSLLLEGEQFF
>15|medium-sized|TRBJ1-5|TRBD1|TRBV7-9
TGTGCCAGCAGCCCCGGACAGGCCAACAATCAGCCCCAGCATTTT
CASSPGQANNQPQHF
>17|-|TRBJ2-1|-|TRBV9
TGTGCCAGCAGCGTACCCAAGGGGGCGGGGGTCACAGATACGCAGTTCTTC
CASSVPKGAGVTDTQFF